This T cell receptor (beta chain) was sequenced for a study of T cell repertoires in cytomegalovirus infection. The overall study: Indicated by public TCR beta signatures were CMV infection and matching HLA type. General study results and limits: There were carriers of CMV plus the relevant HLA, and cumulative public TCR beta family frequency identified them. The ex vivo response showed dominance by HLA-C-restricted CMV-specific TCR beta clonotypes.

Germline assignment: CDR1 SQVTM and CDR2 ANQGSEA. The V end was cut by 1 base, the J end by 9 bases, with 22 bases between. This CDR3 is 15 amino acids long. TCRdb itself ran the reads through MiXCR, one entry per CDR3 protein. The data contain roughly 230,000 distinct CDR3 sequences, around 6.4% of them seen just once; the ten biggest clones take up 5.5% to 8%. As for this clonotype: Its target is unknown.

The sequence was obtained from a human donor in good health (CMV status not recorded). Some clones in this sample may be carry-over from other donors' samples. The sequenced material came from PBMCs. The chain carries TRBV29-1 and TRBJ2-7, with D perhaps assigned TRBD1 or TRBD2 (5 bases each). The CDR3 coding sequence is TGCAGCGTTGAAGCCGGCGAGGGGAGAAACCGGGGGCAGTACTTC. It encodes CSVEAGEGRNRGQYF.